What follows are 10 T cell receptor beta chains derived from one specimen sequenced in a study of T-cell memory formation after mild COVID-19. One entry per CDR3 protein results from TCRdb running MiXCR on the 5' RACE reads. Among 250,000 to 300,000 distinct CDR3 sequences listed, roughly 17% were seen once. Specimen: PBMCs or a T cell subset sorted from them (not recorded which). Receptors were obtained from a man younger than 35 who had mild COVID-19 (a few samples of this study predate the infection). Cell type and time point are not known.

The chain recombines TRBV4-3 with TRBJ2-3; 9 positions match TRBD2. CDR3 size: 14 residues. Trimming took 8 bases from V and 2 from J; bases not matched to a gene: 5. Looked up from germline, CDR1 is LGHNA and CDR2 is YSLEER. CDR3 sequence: CASASGGTTDTQYF. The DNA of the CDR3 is TGCGCCAGCGCGAGCGGGGGGACCACAGATACGCAGTATTTT.

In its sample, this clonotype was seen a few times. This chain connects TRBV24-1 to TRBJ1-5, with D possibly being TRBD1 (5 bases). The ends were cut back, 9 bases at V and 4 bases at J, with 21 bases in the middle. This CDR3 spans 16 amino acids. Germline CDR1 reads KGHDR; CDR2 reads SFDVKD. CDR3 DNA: TGTGCCACCCGAAGGACACCCACCCGACTAAATCAGCCCCAGCATTTT. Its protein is CATRRTPTRLNQPQHF.

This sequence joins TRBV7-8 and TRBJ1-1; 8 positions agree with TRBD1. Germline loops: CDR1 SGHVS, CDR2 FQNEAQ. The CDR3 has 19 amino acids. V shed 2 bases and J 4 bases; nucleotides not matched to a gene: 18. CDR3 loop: CASSLTAGSSGQGLTEAFF. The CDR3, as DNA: TGTGCCAGCAGCTTAACAGCAGGGTCCTCTGGACAGGGTCTCACTGAAGCTTTCTTT.

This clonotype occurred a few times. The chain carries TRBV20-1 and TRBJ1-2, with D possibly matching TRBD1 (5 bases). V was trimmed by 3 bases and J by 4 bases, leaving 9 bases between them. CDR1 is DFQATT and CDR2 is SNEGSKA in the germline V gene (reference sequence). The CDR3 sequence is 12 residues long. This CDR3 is CSARGTSYGYTF. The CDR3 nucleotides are TGCAGTGCTAGGGGGACCAGCTATGGCTACACCTTC.

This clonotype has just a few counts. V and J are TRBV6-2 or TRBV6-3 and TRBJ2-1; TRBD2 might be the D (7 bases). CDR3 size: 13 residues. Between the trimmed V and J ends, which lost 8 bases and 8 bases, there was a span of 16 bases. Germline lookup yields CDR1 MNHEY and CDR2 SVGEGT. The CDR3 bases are TGTGCCAGCTCGGGGGGCAGGGGTGATGAGCAGTTCTTC. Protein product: CASSGGRGDEQFF.

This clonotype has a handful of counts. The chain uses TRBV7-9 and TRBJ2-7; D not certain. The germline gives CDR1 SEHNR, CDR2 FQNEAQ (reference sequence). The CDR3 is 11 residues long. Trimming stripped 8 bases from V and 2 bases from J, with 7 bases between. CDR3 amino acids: CASAQTYEQYF. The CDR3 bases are TGTGCCAGCGCACAGACCTACGAGCAGTACTTC. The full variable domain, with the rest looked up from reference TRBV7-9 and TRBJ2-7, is DTGVSQNPRHKITKRGQNVTFRCDPISEHNRLYWYRQTLGQGPEFLTYFQNEAQLEKSRLLSDRFSAERPKGSFSTLEIQRTEQGDSAMYLCASAQTYEQYFGPGTRLTVT.

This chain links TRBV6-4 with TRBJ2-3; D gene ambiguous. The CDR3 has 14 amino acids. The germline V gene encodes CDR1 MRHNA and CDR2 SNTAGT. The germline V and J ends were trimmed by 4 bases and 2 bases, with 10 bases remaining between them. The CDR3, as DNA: TGTGCCAGCAGTGCTCTCTATAACACAGATACGCAGTATTTT. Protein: CASSALYNTDTQYF.

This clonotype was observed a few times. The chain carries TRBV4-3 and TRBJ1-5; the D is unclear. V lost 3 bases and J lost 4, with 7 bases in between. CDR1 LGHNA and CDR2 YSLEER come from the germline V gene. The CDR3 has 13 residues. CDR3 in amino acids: CASSHGENQPQHF. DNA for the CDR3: TGCGCCAGCAGCCACGGGGAGAATCAGCCCCAGCATTTT.

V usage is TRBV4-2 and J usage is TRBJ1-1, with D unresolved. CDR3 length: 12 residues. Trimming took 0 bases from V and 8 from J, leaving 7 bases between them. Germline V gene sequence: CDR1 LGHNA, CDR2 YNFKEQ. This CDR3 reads CASSQDPQEAFF. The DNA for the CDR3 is TGTGCCAGCAGCCAAGACCCACAGGAAGCTTTCTTT.

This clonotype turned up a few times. In nucleotides, the CDR3 is TGTGCCAGCAGCAAGGGGGGCAGGGAAGGCACTGAAGCTTTCTTT. Its protein is CASSKGGREGTEAFF. This chain links TRBV7-8 with TRBJ1-1; D is possibly TRBD1 (6 bases). Germline CDR1 is SGHVS and CDR2 is FQNEAQ. The V end lost 5 bases, the J end lost 4 bases, and 17 bases lay between the germline ends. The CDR3 is 15 amino acids.